This is a list of T cell receptor beta chains from one sample in a study of blood T cell repertoires in COVID-19. The data were produced by immunoSEQ multiplex PCR, yet TCRdb's version contains in-frame clones alone and is incomplete. Seen here are 150,000 to 200,000 clones, approximately 87% observed once, and the top ten hold approximately 4.7%. The source material was PBMCs or T cells enriched from blood (not recorded which). The receptor set was obtained from a woman in her forties or fifties who had recovered from COVID-19. CDR3s include the opening cysteine and the closing phenylalanine or tryptophan. The D gene is left open where the match is weak. The size field is filled for only some rows; it gives once, few, many or a size class.

CDR3 protein	CDR3 DNA	D gene	J gene	V gene	clone size
CASSRSTEETQYF	TGTGCCAGCAGCCGTTCAACAGAAGAGACCCAGTACTTC	NA	TRBJ2-5	TRBV7-9	NA
CAWSGGADTGELFF	TGTGCCTGGAGTGGTGGGGCGGACACCGGGGAGCTGTTTTTT	NA	TRBJ2-2	TRBV30	NA
CASSSRGGLFF	TGTGCCAGCAGCAGTAGGGGTGGGCTGTTTTTT	NA	TRBJ2-2	TRBV12-3/TRBV12-4	NA
CASSLNGAGTGNTIYF	TGTGCCAGCAGCTTAAATGGGGCAGGGACTGGAAACACCATATATTTT	NA	TRBJ1-3	TRBV7-3	once
CASSQDSGGEKLFF	TGTGCCAGCAGCCAAGATTCCGGCGGGGAAAAACTGTTTTTT	NA	TRBJ1-4	TRBV4-2	few
CASSLDRRNSPLHF	TGTGCCAGCTCGCTGGACAGGAGAAATTCACCCCTCCACTTT	TRBD1	TRBJ1-6	TRBV18	NA
CASSSAGLRQETQYF	TGTGCCAGCAGTTCGGCGGGGCTTCGCCAAGAGACCCAGTACTTC	NA	TRBJ2-5	TRBV28	NA
CASSLGGQKETQYF	TGCGCCAGCAGCCTAGGCGGACAGAAAGAGACCCAGTACTTC	NA	TRBJ2-5	TRBV4-1	NA
CASSLRTHRDSRNNEQFF	TGTGCCAGCAGCTTAAGAACCCACCGGGACAGTAGGAACAATGAGCAGTTCTTC	TRBD1	TRBJ2-1	TRBV7-3	NA
CASSYWTDYGYTF	TGTGCCAGCAGTTATTGGACAGACTATGGCTACACCTTC	NA	TRBJ1-2	TRBV6-5	NA
CASKPGQLFYGYTF	TGTGCCAGTAAACCGGGACAGCTTTTCTATGGCTACACCTTC	TRBD1	TRBJ1-2	TRBV19	NA
CSVSSGAGGAAGYTF	TGCAGCGTTTCTTCGGGAGCAGGGGGCGCGGCTGGCTACACCTTC	TRBD1	TRBJ1-2	TRBV29-1	few
CASSATGVETQYF	TGTGCCAGCAGCGCCACAGGGGTGGAGACCCAGTACTTC	TRBD1	TRBJ2-5	TRBV13	NA
CSARVPGGYTF	TGCAGTGCTAGAGTGCCAGGTGGCTACACCTTC	NA	TRBJ1-2	TRBV20-1	NA
CASSTGQGGSQYF	TGTGCCAGTAGTACCGGACAGGGAGGGAGCCAGTACTTC	NA	TRBJ2-5	TRBV19	NA
CASSPRGASGGPRAQYF	TGTGCCAGCAGCCCTAGAGGGGCTAGCGGAGGTCCGAGGGCCCAGTACTTC	TRBD2	TRBJ2-5	TRBV7-2	NA
CATSDSTVSNQPQHF	TGTGCCACCAGTGATTCCACAGTTAGCAATCAGCCCCAGCATTTT	NA	TRBJ1-5	TRBV24-1	NA
CASSPTETGTGYNEQFF	TGCGCCAGCAGCCCGACAGAGACAGGGACTGGGTACAATGAGCAGTTCTTC	NA	TRBJ2-1	TRBV4-1	NA
CASSGGGADTQYF	TGTGCCAGCAGCGGGGGCGGCGCGGATACGCAGTATTTT	NA	TRBJ2-3	TRBV9	NA
CASSLGAGVGQETQYF	TGTGCCAGCAGCTTAGGGGCAGGGGTGGGTCAAGAGACCCAGTACTTC	NA	TRBJ2-5	TRBV7-6	NA
CSALKVAGAPTDTQYF	TGCAGCGCATTGAAAGTAGCGGGGGCGCCCACAGATACGCAGTATTTT	TRBD2	TRBJ2-3	TRBV29-1	NA
CASSYMTSGWNTGELFF	TGTGCCAGCAGTTATATGACTAGCGGGTGGAACACCGGGGAGCTGTTTTTT	TRBD2	TRBJ2-2	TRBV5-6	NA
CASSLDRAVTGANVLTF	TGCGCCAGCAGCCTCGACAGGGCGGTAACTGGGGCCAACGTCCTGACTTTC	TRBD1	TRBJ2-6	TRBV4-3	NA
CASSPGGPNQPQHF	TGTGCCAGCAGCCCCGGGGGGCCTAATCAGCCCCAGCATTTT	NA	TRBJ1-5	TRBV11-2	once
CASSFMGTGRETQYF	TGTGCCAGCAGCTTTATGGGGACAGGGAGGGAGACCCAGTACTTC	TRBD1	TRBJ2-5	TRBV2	few
CATVAGGSYNEQFF	TGTGCCACCGTAGCGGGAGGGTCTTACAATGAGCAGTTCTTC	TRBD2	TRBJ2-1	TRBV19	NA
CASSLTGTGGTETQYF	TGTGCCAGCAGCTTAACCGGGACAGGGGGCACAGAGACCCAGTACTTC	TRBD1	TRBJ2-5	TRBV11-2	NA
CASSLVLGGTNEKLFF	TGTGCCAGCAGCTTAGTATTGGGCGGGACTAATGAAAAACTGTTTTTT	NA	TRBJ1-4	TRBV7-8	NA
CASSIGPGGDTQYF	TGTGCCAGCAGCATCGGGCCGGGCGGGGATACGCAGTATTTT	NA	TRBJ2-3	TRBV9	NA
CASSPQGPGANVLTF	TGTGCCAGCAGTCCACAGGGCCCTGGGGCCAACGTCCTGACTTTC	NA	TRBJ2-6	TRBV27	NA
CASRATGNQPQHF	TGTGCCAGCAGAGCGACAGGGAATCAGCCCCAGCATTTT	TRBD1	TRBJ1-5	TRBV7-2	NA
CATGQGANEETQYF	TGCGCCACCGGACAGGGCGCGAATGAAGAGACCCAGTACTTC	TRBD1	TRBJ2-5	TRBV5-1	NA
CASSLTTVRNSPLHF	TGTGCCAGCAGCTTAACCACAGTCCGGAATTCACCCCTCCACTTT	NA	TRBJ1-6	TRBV7-2	NA
CAGRASRETEAFF	TGTGCCGGTAGGGCCTCGAGGGAGACTGAAGCTTTCTTT	NA	TRBJ1-1	TRBV19	NA
CASSILEGLVFF	TGTGCCAGCAGCATCCTGGAGGGGTTGGTTTTCTTT	NA	TRBJ1-1	TRBV12-3/TRBV12-4	NA
CASSQVAGGDNEQFF	TGTGCCAGCAGCCAAGTAGCGGGGGGGGACAATGAGCAGTTCTTC	TRBD2	TRBJ2-1	TRBV3-1/TRBV3-2	NA
CASNYASTYNEQFF	TGTGCCAGCAATTACGCTAGCACCTACAATGAGCAGTTCTTC	NA	TRBJ2-1	TRBV6-2/TRBV6-3	NA
CASSLDYRRSDQHF	TGTGCCAGCAGCTTAGACTACAGGCGATCGGACCAGCATTTT	NA	TRBJ1-5	TRBV7-2	few
CASSFRSGGLEAFF	TGTGCCAGCAGCTTCAGGTCGGGGGGCCTCGAAGCTTTCTTT	NA	TRBJ1-1	TRBV11-3	NA
CASGDRDISSNQPQHF	TGTGCCAGCGGGGACAGGGACATATCTAGCAATCAGCCCCAGCATTTT	TRBD1	TRBJ1-5	TRBV19	NA
CASYPTGRGGYTF	TGTGCCAGCTACCCGACAGGGCGAGGCGGCTACACCTTC	TRBD1	TRBJ1-2	TRBV12-3/TRBV12-4	NA
CATSRDQQVWNEKLFF	TGTGCCACCAGCAGAGATCAACAGGTGTGGAATGAAAAACTGTTTTTT	NA	TRBJ1-4	TRBV15	NA
CASSQLTGAGNTIYF	TGTGCCAGCAGTCAATTAACGGGGGCTGGAAACACCATATATTTT	NA	TRBJ1-3	TRBV6-2/TRBV6-3	NA
CASSIWWSGRANEQFF	TGTGCCAGTAGTATTTGGTGGAGCGGGAGGGCCAATGAGCAGTTCTTC	TRBD2	TRBJ2-1	TRBV19	NA
CASRGRDPADTQYF	TGTGCCAGCAGGGGGAGGGATCCGGCAGATACGCAGTATTTT	TRBD2	TRBJ2-3	TRBV25-1	NA
CASSLSGTDAEAFF	TGTGCCAGCAGTTTGTCCGGGACAGACGCTGAAGCTTTCTTT	TRBD1	TRBJ1-1	TRBV27	NA
CASSAQGVEAFF	TGTGCCAGCAGCGCTCAGGGTGTTGAAGCTTTCTTT	NA	TRBJ1-1	TRBV7-9	few
CASSWTGTGTEAFF	TGTGCCAGCAGCTGGACAGGGACGGGCACTGAAGCTTTCTTT	TRBD1	TRBJ1-1	TRBV7-9	NA
CASSPSVETPGVLTF	TGTGCCAGCAGCCCCTCCGTCGAGACCCCGGGCGTCCTGACTTTC	NA	TRBJ2-6	TRBV11-3	NA
CASSRRDGVGQPQHF	TGTGCCAGCTCACGGCGAGACGGGGTGGGTCAGCCCCAGCATTTT	NA	TRBJ1-5	TRBV18	NA
CSVPQGTEAFF	TGCAGCGTTCCCCAGGGCACTGAAGCTTTCTTT	NA	TRBJ1-1	TRBV29-1	NA
CASSPAGGTILYNEQFF	TGTGCCAGCAGCCCCGCGGGAGGCACTATCTTATACAATGAGCAGTTCTTC	TRBD2	TRBJ2-1	TRBV5-4	NA
CASGERSEAFF	TGTGCTAGTGGCGAGAGGTCTGAAGCTTTCTTT	NA	TRBJ1-1	TRBV12-5	NA
CASSLQAGPGKNIQYF	TGTGCCAGCAGCCTACAAGCGGGACCAGGCAAAAACATTCAGTACTTC	TRBD2	TRBJ2-4	TRBV7-2	NA
CASSQDLTPRWDRPNYGYTF	TGCGCCAGCAGCCAAGATTTAACCCCCCGATGGGACAGGCCTAACTATGGCTACACCTTC	TRBD1	TRBJ1-2	TRBV4-1	NA
CASSLAGGVTDTQYF	TGTGCCAGCAGTTTAGCGGGGGGGGTCACAGATACGCAGTATTTT	TRBD2	TRBJ2-3	TRBV28	NA
CASSDRTEAFF	TGTGCCAGCAGCGACAGGACAGAAGCTTTCTTT	NA	TRBJ1-1	TRBV5-4	NA
CSVVKGPDGYTF	TGCAGCGTTGTAAAGGGGCCGGATGGCTACACCTTC	NA	TRBJ1-2	TRBV29-1	NA